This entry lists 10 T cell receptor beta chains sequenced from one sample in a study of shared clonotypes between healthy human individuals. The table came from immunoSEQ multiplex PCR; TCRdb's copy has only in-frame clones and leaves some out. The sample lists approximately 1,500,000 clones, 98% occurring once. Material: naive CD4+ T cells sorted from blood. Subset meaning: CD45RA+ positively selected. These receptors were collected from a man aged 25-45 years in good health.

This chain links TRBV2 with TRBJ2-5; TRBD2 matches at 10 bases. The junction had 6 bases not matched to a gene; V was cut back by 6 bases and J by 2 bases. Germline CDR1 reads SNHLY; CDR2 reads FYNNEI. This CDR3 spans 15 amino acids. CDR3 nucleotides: TGTGCCAGCAGGGAGAGACTAGCGGGTCAAGAGACCCAGTACTTC. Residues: CASRERLAGQETQYF.

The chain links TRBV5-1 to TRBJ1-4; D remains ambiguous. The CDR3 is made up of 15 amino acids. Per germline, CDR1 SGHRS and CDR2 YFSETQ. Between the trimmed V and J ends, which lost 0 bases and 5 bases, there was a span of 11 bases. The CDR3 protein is CASSLALQQNEKLFF. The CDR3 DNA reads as TGCGCCAGCAGCTTGGCTCTCCAGCAGAATGAAAAACTGTTTTTT.

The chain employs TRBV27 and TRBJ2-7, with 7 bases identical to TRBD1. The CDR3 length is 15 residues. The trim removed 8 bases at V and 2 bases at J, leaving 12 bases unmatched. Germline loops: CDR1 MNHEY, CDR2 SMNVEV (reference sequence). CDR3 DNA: TGTGCCAGCGGATATACAGGGGCGCTAACCTACGAGCAGTACTTC. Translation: CASGYTGALTYEQYF.

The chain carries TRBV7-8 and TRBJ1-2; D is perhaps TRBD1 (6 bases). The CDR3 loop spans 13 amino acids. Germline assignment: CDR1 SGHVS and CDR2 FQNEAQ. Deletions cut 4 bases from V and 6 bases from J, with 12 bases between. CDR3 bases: TGTGCCAGCAGCTATAGGGACATGGATGGCTACACCTTC. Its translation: CASSYRDMDGYTF.

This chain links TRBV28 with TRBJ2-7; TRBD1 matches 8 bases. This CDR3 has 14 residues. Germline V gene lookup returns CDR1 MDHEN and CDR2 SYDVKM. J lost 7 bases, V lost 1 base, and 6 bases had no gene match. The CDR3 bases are TGTGCCAGCAGTTTATCAGGGGGCGCGCTGGAGCAGTACTTC. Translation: CASSLSGGALEQYF.

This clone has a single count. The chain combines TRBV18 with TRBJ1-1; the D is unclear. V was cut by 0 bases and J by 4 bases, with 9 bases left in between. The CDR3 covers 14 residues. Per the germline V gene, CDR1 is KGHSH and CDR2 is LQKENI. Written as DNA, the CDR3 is TGTGCCAGCTCACCACCTTGGGGAATCACTGAAGCTTTCTTT. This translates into CASSPPWGITEAFF.

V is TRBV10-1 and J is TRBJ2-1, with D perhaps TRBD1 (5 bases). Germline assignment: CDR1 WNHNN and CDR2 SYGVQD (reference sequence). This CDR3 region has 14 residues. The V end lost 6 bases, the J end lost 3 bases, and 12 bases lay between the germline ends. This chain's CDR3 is CASSETGFYNEQFF. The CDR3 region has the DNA TGCGCCAGCAGCGAAACAGGATTCTACAATGAGCAGTTCTTC.

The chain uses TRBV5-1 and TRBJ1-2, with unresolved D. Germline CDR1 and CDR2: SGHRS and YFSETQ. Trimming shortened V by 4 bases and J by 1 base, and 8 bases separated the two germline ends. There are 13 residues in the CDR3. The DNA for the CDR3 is TGCGCCAGCAGCAAGGACGGTAACTATGGCTACACCTTC. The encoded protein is CASSKDGNYGYTF.

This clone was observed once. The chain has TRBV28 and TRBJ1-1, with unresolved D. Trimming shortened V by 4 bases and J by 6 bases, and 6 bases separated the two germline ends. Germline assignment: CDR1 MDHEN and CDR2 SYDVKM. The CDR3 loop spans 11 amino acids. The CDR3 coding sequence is TGTGCCAGCAGTTCCCCCGCTGAAGCTTTCTTT. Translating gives CASSSPAEAFF.

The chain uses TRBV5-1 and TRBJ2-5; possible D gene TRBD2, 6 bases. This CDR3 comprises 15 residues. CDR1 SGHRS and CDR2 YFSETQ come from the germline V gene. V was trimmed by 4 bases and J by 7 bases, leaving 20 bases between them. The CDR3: CASSQIRGDSGTQYF. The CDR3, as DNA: TGCGCCAGCAGCCAAATTCGCGGGGACTCTGGGACCCAGTACTTC.